The T cell receptor (beta chain) described here comes from a study of control samples from healthy donors and cancer patients. The CDR3 contains 16 residues. Germline V gene data show CDR1 as SGDLS and CDR2 as YYNGEE. V lost 4 bases and J 8 bases, leaving 22 bases between the germline ends. TCRdb's table, derived via immunoSEQ multiplex PCR, lists solely in-frame clones and lacks some. Among over 100,000 clones listed, about 88% were seen once. Sequencing used blood. The chain is built from TRBV9 and TRBJ2-1; D might be TRBD1 (5 bases). The source of this sequence is a man aged 50 to 59 in good health. The CDR3 bases are TGTGCCAGCAGCTCCGCCATGGTCCCAAGGGGCGATGAGCAGTTCTTC. Translating gives CASSSAMVPRGDEQFF.